The 12 T cell receptor beta chains reported below all come from one sample, sequenced in a study of blood T cell repertoires in COVID-19. Repertoires were generated with immunoSEQ multiplex PCR, while TCRdb's copy carries only in-frame clones and drops some. The sample consists of 450,000 or so clones, about 88% of them appearing once. Sequencing was carried out using peripheral blood. The receptors were sampled from a man younger than 35 with COVID-19, enrolled during active disease.

V gene TRBV9 combines with J gene TRBJ2-3, with 12 bases aligning to TRBD2. V lost 1 base to trimming and J lost 6 bases; unmatched junction nucleotides: 6. The CDR3 covers 16 residues. Germline V CDR1 and CDR2: SGDLS, YYNGEE. CDR3 region: CASSVLAGGPSDTQYF. The DNA for the CDR3 is TGTGCCAGCAGCGTACTAGCGGGGGGGCCAAGCGATACGCAGTATTTT. Filled out from reference TRBV9 and TRBJ2-3, the complete variable domain reads DSGVTQTPKHLITATGQRVTLRCSPRSGDLSVYWYQQSLDQGLQFLIQYYNGEERAKGNILERFSAQQFPDLHSELNLSSLELGDSALYFCASSVLAGGPSDTQYFGPGTRLTVL.

In its sample, this clone was seen once. This chain uses TRBV5-1 with TRBJ1-2; possibly TRBD1 for D (5 bases). The V end was cut by 1 base, the J end by 5 bases, with 9 bases between. This CDR3 is 13 amino acids long. CDR1 is SGHRS, CDR2 YFSETQ, per germline. The CDR3 DNA follows: TGCGCCAGCAGCTTGAAAGGGGATTATGGCTACACCTTC. It encodes CASSLKGDYGYTF.

The chain recombines TRBV13 with TRBJ1-3; the D is unclear. CDR1 PRHDT and CDR2 FYEKMQ come from the germline V gene (reference sequence). CDR3 length: 12 amino acids. Trimming cost V 5 bases and J 4 bases, with 6 bases left between them. This chain's CDR3 is CASSRGGNTIYF. The CDR3 nucleotides read TGTGCCAGCAGCCGCGGGGGAAACACCATATATTTT.

This clone was found a few times. The V call is TRBV7-9, the J call TRBJ2-1; TRBD2 agrees at 9 bases. Germline lookup yields CDR1 SEHNR and CDR2 FQNEAQ (reference sequence). V lost 5 bases and J lost 8; bases outside the gene matches: 16. The CDR3 length is 17 residues. As DNA, the CDR3 is TGTGCCAGCAGCCCCGAATTCTCGCGGGAGGGGCGCGATGAGCAGTTCTTC. Its translation: CASSPEFSREGRDEQFF.

This chain connects TRBV5-1 to TRBJ1-6; 7 positions match TRBD1. The CDR3 has 15 residues. Germline V lookup: CDR1 SGHRS, CDR2 YFSETQ. The junction had 9 bases not matched to a gene; V was cut back by 4 bases and J by 8 bases. The CDR3 spells CASSDDGTVYSPLHF. The CDR3 nucleotides read TGCGCCAGCAGCGATGACGGGACAGTATATTCACCCCTCCACTTT.

The chain combines TRBV21-1 with TRBJ2-7; TRBD1 reflects the table's D call only, with no check against the DNA. TRBV21-1 is reported as a pseudogene. This CDR3 spans 15 amino acids. This CDR3 is CASSGQEVIFPEQYF. The CDR3 region has the DNA TGTGCCAGCAGCGGACAGGAAGTCATTTTTCCGGAGCAGTACTTC.

CDR3 amino acids: CASSLVSGETLDTQYF. Written as DNA, the CDR3 is TGTGCCAGCAGCTTAGTTTCAGGGGAAACCTTAGATACGCAGTATTTT. The chain joins TRBV11-3 to TRBJ2-3, with D maybe TRBD1 (6 bases). The CDR3 is 16 amino acids. Trimming pared 1 base from V and 5 bases from J, leaving 16 bases between. Germline lookup yields CDR1 SGHNT and CDR2 YENEEA.

The chain is built from TRBV5-5 and TRBJ1-3; perhaps TRBD1 as D (5 bases). CDR3 length: 15 residues. Trimming removed 4 bases from V and 1 base from J, with 12 bases in between. The germline gives CDR1 SGHKS, CDR2 YYEKEE (reference sequence). CDR3 coding DNA: TGTGCCAGCAGCCCCACGCCAGGGTCTGGAAACACCATATATTTT. It is translated as CASSPTPGSGNTIYF.

This chain uses TRBV14 with TRBJ2-2, with TRBD2 matching 8 bases. Germline V CDR1 and CDR2: SGHDN, FVKESK. The CDR3 is 18 residues long. V was pared by 3 bases and J by 2 bases, with 11 bases of the junction left unmatched. The CDR3 spells CASSHSPRGGLNTGELFF. The CDR3 coding sequence is TGTGCCAGCAGCCACTCGCCCCGGGGGGGGCTCAACACCGGGGAGCTGTTTTTT.

The chain links TRBV2 to TRBJ2-1; D perhaps matches TRBD1 (6 bases). CDR1 SNHLY and CDR2 FYNNEI come from the germline V gene. This CDR3 spans 12 amino acids. V was clipped by 6 bases and J by 8 bases, with 11 bases between them. As DNA, the CDR3 is TGTGCCAGCAGGCAGGGGTTATATGAGCAGTTCTTC. Translating it yields CASRQGLYEQFF.

The CDR3 region has the DNA TGCAGTGCTAGGGCATTAACTGAAGCTTTCTTT. Protein product: CSARALTEAFF. V gene TRBV20-1 combines with J gene TRBJ1-1; D is undetermined. V lost 3 bases, J lost 5 bases, and 7 bases lay in between. The CDR3 extends over 11 amino acids. Germline-derived CDR1 and CDR2 are DFQATT and SNEGSKA (reference sequence).

The chain employs TRBV10-1 and TRBJ2-7; unclear D gene. Trimming shortened V by 0 bases and J by 4 bases, and 16 bases separated the two germline ends. The CDR3 contains 16 residues. The germline gives CDR1 WNHNN, CDR2 SYGVQD (reference sequence). CDR3 bases: TGCGCCAGCAGTGAGTCGAGAGTCCGGCGGTTTTACGAGCAGTACTTC. It translates to CASSESRVRRFYEQYF.